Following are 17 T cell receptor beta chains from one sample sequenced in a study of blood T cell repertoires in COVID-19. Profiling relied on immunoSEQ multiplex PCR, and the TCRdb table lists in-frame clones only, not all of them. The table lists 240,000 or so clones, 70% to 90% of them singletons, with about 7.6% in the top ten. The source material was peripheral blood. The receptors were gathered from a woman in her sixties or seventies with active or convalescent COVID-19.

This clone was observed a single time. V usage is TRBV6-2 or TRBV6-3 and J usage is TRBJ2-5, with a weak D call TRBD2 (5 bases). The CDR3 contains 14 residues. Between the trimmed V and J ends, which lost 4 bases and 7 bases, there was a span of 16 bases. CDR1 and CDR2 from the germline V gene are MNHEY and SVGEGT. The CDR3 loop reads CASSFDFPGGTQYF. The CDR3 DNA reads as TGTGCCAGCAGTTTTGACTTCCCTGGAGGGACCCAGTACTTC.

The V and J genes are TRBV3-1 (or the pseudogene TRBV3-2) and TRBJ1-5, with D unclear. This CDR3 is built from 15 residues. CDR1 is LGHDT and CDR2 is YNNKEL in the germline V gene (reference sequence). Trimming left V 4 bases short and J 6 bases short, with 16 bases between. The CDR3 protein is CASSPGGGRGQPQHF. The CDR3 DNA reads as TGTGCCAGCAGCCCCGGTGGTGGTCGGGGTCAGCCCCAGCATTTT.

CDR3 in amino acids: CASSIDKAGWTEAFF. The CDR3 bases are TGTGCCAGTAGTATAGATAAGGCAGGGTGGACTGAAGCTTTCTTT. The chain joins TRBV19 to TRBJ1-1, with TRBD1 as a possible D gene (5 bases). CDR1 LNHDA and CDR2 SQIVND come from the germline V gene (reference sequence). The CDR3 is 15 residues long. The V and J ends lost 0 bases and 5 bases respectively, with 13 bases between them.

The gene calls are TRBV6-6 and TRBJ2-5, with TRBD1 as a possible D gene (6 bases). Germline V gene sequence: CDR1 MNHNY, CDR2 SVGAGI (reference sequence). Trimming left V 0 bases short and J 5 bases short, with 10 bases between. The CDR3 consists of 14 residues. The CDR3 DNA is TGTGCCAGCAGTTACTCACAGGGTTTGGAGACCCAGTACTTC. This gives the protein CASSYSQGLETQYF.

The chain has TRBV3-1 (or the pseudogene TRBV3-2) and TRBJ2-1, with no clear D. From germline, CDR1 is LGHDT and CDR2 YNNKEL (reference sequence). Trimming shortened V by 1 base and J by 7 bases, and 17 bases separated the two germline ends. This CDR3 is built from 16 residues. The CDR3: CASSQGIEFGVNEQFF. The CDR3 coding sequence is TGTGCCAGCAGCCAAGGAATTGAATTCGGTGTTAATGAGCAGTTCTTC.

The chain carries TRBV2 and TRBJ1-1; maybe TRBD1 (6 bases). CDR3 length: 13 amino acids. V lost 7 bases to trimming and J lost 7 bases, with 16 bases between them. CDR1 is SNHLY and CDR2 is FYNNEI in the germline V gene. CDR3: CASKSTGSDEAFF. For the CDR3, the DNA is TGTGCCAGCAAAAGTACAGGGTCCGATGAAGCTTTCTTT.

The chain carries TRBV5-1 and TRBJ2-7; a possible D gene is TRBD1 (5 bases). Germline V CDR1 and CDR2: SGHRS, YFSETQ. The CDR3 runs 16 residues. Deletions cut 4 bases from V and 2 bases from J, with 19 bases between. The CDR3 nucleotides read TGCGCCAGCAGCCCCCCCGGACACGGTAAAACCTACGAGCAGTACTTC. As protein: CASSPPGHGKTYEQYF.

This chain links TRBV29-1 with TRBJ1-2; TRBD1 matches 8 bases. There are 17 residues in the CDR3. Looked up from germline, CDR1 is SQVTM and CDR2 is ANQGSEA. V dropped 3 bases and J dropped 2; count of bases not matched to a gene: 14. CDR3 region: CSVDNYPGGAGNYGYTF. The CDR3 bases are TGCAGCGTTGACAACTACCCAGGGGGCGCGGGGAACTATGGCTACACCTTC. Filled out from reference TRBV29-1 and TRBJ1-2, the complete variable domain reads SAVISQKPSRDICQRGTSLTIQCQVDSQVTMMFWYRQQPGQSLTLIATANQGSEATYESGFVIDKFPISRPNLTFSTLTVSNMSPEDSSIYLCSVDNYPGGAGNYGYTFGSGTRLTVV.

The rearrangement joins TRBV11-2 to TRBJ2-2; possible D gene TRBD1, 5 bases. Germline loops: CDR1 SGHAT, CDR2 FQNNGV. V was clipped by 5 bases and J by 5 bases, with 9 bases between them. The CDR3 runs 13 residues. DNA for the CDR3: TGTGCCAGCAGCCAAGACAGAACCGGGGAGCTGTTTTTT. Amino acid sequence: CASSQDRTGELFF.

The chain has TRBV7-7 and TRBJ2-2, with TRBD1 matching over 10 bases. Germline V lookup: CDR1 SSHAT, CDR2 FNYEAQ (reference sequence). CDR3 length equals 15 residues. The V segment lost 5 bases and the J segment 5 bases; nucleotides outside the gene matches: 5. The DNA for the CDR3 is TGTGCCAGCAGCACGGGGACAGGGGCTACCGGGGAGCTGTTTTTT. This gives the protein CASSTGTGATGELFF. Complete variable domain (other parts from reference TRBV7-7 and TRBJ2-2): GAGVSQSPRYKVTKRGQDVTLRCDPISSHATLYWYQQALGQGPEFLTYFNYEAQPDKSGLPSDRFSAERPEGSISTLTIQRTEQRDSAMYRCASSTGTGATGELFFGEGSRLTVL.

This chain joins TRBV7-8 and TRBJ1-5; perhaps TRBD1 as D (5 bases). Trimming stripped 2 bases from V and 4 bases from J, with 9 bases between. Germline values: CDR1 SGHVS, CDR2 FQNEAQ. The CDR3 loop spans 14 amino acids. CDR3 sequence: CASSLTTENQPQHF. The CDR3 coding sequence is TGTGCCAGCAGCTTAACGACAGAGAATCAGCCCCAGCATTTT.

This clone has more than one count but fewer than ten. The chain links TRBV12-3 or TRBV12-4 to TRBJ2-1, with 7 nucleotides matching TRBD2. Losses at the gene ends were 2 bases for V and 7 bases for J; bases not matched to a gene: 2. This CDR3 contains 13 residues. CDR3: CASSLWRGNEQFF. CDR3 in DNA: TGTGCCAGCAGTTTATGGCGGGGGAATGAGCAGTTCTTC.

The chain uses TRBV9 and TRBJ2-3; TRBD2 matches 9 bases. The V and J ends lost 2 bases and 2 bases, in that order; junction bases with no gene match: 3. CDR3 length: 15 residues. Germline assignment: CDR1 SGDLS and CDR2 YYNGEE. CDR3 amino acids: CASSVSGGYTDTQYF. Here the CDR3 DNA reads TGTGCCAGCAGCGTCAGCGGGGGGTACACAGATACGCAGTATTTT.

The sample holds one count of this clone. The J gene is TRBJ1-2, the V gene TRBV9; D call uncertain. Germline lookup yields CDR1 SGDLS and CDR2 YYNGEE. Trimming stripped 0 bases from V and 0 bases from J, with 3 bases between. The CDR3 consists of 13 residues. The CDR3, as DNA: TGTGCCAGCAGCGTAGAGCCTAACTATGGCTACACCTTC. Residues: CASSVEPNYGYTF.

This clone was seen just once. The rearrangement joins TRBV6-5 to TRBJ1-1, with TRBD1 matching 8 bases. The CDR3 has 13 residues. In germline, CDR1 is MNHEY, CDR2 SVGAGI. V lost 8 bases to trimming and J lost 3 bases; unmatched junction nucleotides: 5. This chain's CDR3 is CASFRGRDTEAFF. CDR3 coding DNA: TGTGCCAGCTTCAGGGGGCGTGACACTGAAGCTTTCTTT.

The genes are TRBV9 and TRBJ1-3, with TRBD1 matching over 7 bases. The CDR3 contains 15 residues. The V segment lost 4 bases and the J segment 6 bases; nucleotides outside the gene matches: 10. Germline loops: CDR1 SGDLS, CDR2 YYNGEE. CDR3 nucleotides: TGTGCCAGCAGCATAACCGACAGGGTGGAAAACACCATATATTTT. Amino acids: CASSITDRVENTIYF.

Here the CDR3 DNA reads TGTGCCAGCAGCTTGGTAGGGGAAAACTCTGGGGCCAACGTCCTGACTTTC. Amino acid sequence: CASSLVGENSGANVLTF. The V and J genes are TRBV5-6 and TRBJ2-6; weak D call: TRBD1 (5 bases). V was pared by 0 bases and J by 0 bases, with 10 bases between. CDR3 length: 17 residues. CDR1 is SGHDT and CDR2 is YYEEEE in the germline V gene.